A single count supports the clone carrying this T cell receptor (beta chain). cDNA prepared by RNA extraction and subsequent reverse transcription served as the template for sequencing. Method: immunoSEQ multiplex PCR; TCRdb's copy keeps in-frame clones and lacks some. The sample yields 150,000 to 250,000 clones, 55% to 70% seen once. The data stem from a study of CD8+ T cells in alopecia areata. Study summary: Treated patients took oral tofacitinib at 5 to 10 mg twice daily. Treatment ran 6 to 18 months, with 6 months of follow-up afterward. Severity scores in treated patients reflected the percentage of scalp affected.

CDR3 size: 13 residues. Germline values: CDR1 SGHTA, CDR2 FQGNSA. The V end lost 5 bases, the J end lost 6 bases, and 12 bases lay between the germline ends. The sample's treatment: oral pan-JAK inhibitor, 5-10 mg twice daily. This clonotype was obtained from a human donor with alopecia areata. The chain combines TRBV7-2 with TRBJ2-3, with D possibly called TRBD1 or TRBD2 (5 bases each). The specimen comprised CD4+ T cells sorted from blood, sampled at week 24, from a patient treated with tofacitinib. The CDR3 sequence is CASSPGTPDTQYF. CDR3 in DNA: TGTGCCAGCAGCCCCGGGACGCCGGATACGCAGTATTTT. The whole variable domain, filled in from reference TRBV7-2 and TRBJ2-3, reads GAGVSQSPSNKVTEKGKDVELRCDPISGHTALYWYRQSLGQGLEFLIYFQGNSAPDKSGLPSDRFSAERTGGSVSTLTIQRTQQEDSAVYLCASSPGTPDTQYFGPGTRLTVL.